Below are 10 T cell receptor beta chains sequenced from a single sample in a study of cytomegalovirus exposure and HLA in healthy donors. Method: immunoSEQ multiplex PCR; TCRdb's copy keeps in-frame clones and lacks some. The top ten hold approximately 0.8% of the sample, which has hundreds of thousands of clones, more than 80% seen once. Sequencing was carried out using PBMCs. These receptors originate from a woman aged 18 to 35 in good health and CMV-seronegative.

V gene TRBV18 combines with J gene TRBJ2-3; D may be TRBD2 (6 bases). Trimming left V 1 base short and J 0 bases short, with 11 bases between. The CDR3 has 16 residues. Germline CDR1 is KGHSH and CDR2 is LQKENI. The CDR3 loop reads CASSPRVAVSTDTQYF. CDR3 nucleotide sequence: TGTGCCAGCTCACCACGGGTAGCGGTTAGCACAGATACGCAGTATTTT.

The chain employs TRBV11-2 and TRBJ1-1; 7 nucleotides align to TRBD1. Germline assignment: CDR1 SGHAT and CDR2 FQNNGV. The CDR3 covers 16 residues. Losses at the gene ends were 5 bases for V and 1 base for J; bases not matched to a gene: 10. This chain's CDR3 is CASSPGLGQANTEAFF. For the CDR3, the DNA is TGTGCCAGCAGCCCAGGTCTTGGACAGGCGAACACTGAAGCTTTCTTT.

The chain has TRBV7-9 and TRBJ1-1, with D possibly TRBD1 on 6 matching bases. The CDR3 length is 12 residues. V dropped 5 bases and J dropped 6 bases, with 10 bases sitting between them. Germline lookup yields CDR1 SEHNR and CDR2 FQNEAQ (reference sequence). The CDR3 DNA sequence: TGTGCCAGCAGCCCGGGGGGGCCTGAAGCTTTCTTT. Its translation: CASSPGGPEAFF. Combining the CDR3 with reference TRBV7-9 and TRBJ1-1 gives the whole variable domain DTGVSQNPRHKITKRGQNVTFRCDPISEHNRLYWYRQTLGQGPEFLTYFQNEAQLEKSRLLSDRFSAERPKGSFSTLEIQRTEQGDSAMYLCASSPGGPEAFFGQGTRLTVV.

The chain combines TRBV11-2 with TRBJ1-2; D perhaps matches TRBD1 (5 bases). This CDR3 region has 15 residues. CDR1 and CDR2 from the germline V gene are SGHAT and FQNNGV. Trimming cost V 1 base and J 0 bases, with 9 bases left between them. The CDR3 region is CASSLVTGPNYGYTF. In DNA form, the CDR3 reads TGTGCCAGCAGCTTAGTCACAGGACCTAACTATGGCTACACCTTC.

The rearrangement joins TRBV5-1 to TRBJ2-1; 11 bases are shared with TRBD2. Trimming at V came to 5 bases and at J to 8 bases, leaving 6 bases not matched to a gene. This CDR3 is 14 amino acids long. The germline V gene has CDR1 SGHRS and CDR2 YFSETQ. CDR3: CASRLAGGLDEQFF. As DNA, the CDR3 is TGCGCCAGCAGGTTAGCGGGGGGGTTAGATGAGCAGTTCTTC.

The chain recombines TRBV30 with TRBJ2-5; 8 positions agree with TRBD2. CDR1 and CDR2 (germline): GTSNPN, SVGIG (reference sequence). This CDR3 comprises 15 residues. With 2 bases clipped from V and 0 bases from J, the junction kept 5 bases outside the gene matches. The DNA of the CDR3 is TGTGCCTGGAGTCAGGCTAGCGGGTACCAAGAGACCCAGTACTTC. The encoded protein is CAWSQASGYQETQYF.

As to this clone: Other DNA sequences in the same sample also yield this CDR3. The V call is TRBV6-5, the J call TRBJ2-7, with TRBD2 matching over 7 bases. CDR1 and CDR2 (germline): MNHEY, SVGAGI. This CDR3 region has 12 residues. Trimming at V came to 6 bases and at J to 4 bases, leaving 3 bases not matched to a gene. The CDR3 bases are TGTGCCAGCAGCCGCGGGAGTTACGAGCAGTACTTC. Translating it yields CASSRGSYEQYF.

The chain has TRBV7-9 and TRBJ2-3; weak D call: TRBD2 (6 bases). V dropped 0 bases and J dropped 3 bases, with 19 bases sitting between them. The CDR3 contains 18 residues. The germline gives CDR1 SEHNR, CDR2 FQNEAQ (reference sequence). CDR3 coding DNA: TGTGCCAGCAGCTTAGCGCGGGGTAGCGAAGGGAGAACAGATACGCAGTATTTT. Its translation is CASSLARGSEGRTDTQYF.

The chain combines TRBV7-7 with TRBJ2-1; 11 positions match TRBD2. There are 19 residues in the CDR3. CDR1 is SSHAT, CDR2 FNYEAQ, per germline (reference sequence). Trimming removed 5 bases from V and 7 bases from J; junction bases left unmatched: 19. The CDR3 protein is CASSPGLVFVAGGPNEQFF. The CDR3 DNA is TGTGCCAGCAGCCCCGGACTGGTTTTTGTAGCGGGGGGGCCAAATGAGCAGTTCTTC.

The chain combines TRBV11-2 with TRBJ2-3; 7 nucleotides match TRBD2. CDR1 is SGHAT and CDR2 is FQNNGV in the germline V gene. CDR3 size: 13 residues. The CDR3 sequence is CVAGSGATDTQYF. CDR3 nucleotide sequence: TGTGTTGCGGGAAGCGGGGCGACAGATACGCAGTATTTT. Looking up the rest from reference TRBV11-2 and TRBJ2-3 gives the full variable domain: EAGVAQSPRYKIIEKRQSVAFWCNPISGHATLYWYQQILGQGPKLLIQFQNNGVVDDSQLPKDRFSAERLKGVDSTLKIQPAKLEDSAVYLCVAGSGATDTQYFGPGTRLTVL.